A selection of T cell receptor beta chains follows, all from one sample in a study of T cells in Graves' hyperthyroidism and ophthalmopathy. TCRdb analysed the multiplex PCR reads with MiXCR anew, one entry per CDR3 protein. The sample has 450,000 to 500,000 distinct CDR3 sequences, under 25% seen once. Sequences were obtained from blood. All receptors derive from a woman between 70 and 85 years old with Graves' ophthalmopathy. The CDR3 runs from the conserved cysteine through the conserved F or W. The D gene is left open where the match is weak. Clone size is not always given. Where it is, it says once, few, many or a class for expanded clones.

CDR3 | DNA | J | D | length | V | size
CAISEGLNSNQPQHF | TGTGCCATCAGTGAGGGTCTTAATAGCAATCAGCCCCAGCATTTT | TRBJ1-5 | NA | 15 | TRBV10-3 | few
CASSLRDSRGKLFF | TGTGCCAGCAGCTTGCGGGACAGCCGGGGAAAACTGTTTTTT | TRBJ1-4 | TRBD1 | 14 | TRBV7-2 | many
CASSQGQAGGQETQYF | TGTGCCAGCAGCCAAGGCCAGGCGGGTGGTCAAGAGACCCAGTACTTC | TRBJ2-5 | NA | 16 | TRBV3-1 | NA
CASSQSGREAFF | TGTGCCAGCAGCCAAAGCGGTCGCGAAGCTTTCTTT | TRBJ1-1 | NA | 12 | TRBV3-1 | many
CSASLAGGDHKFF | TGCAGTGCTAGCCTAGCGGGAGGAGATCATAAGTTCTTC | TRBJ2-1 | TRBD2 | 13 | TRBV20-1 | few
CASGTSASYEQYF | TGTGCCAGCGGGACTAGCGCATCCTACGAGCAGTACTTC | TRBJ2-7 | TRBD2 | 13 | TRBV10-3 | NA
CASSYSKHNEQFF | TGTGCCAGCAGTTACTCAAAACACAATGAGCAGTTCTTC | TRBJ2-1 | NA | 13 | TRBV6-2/TRBV6-3 | few
CASTSGTVLYEQYF | TGTGCCAGCACCTCCGGGACAGTACTCTACGAGCAGTACTTC | TRBJ2-7 | TRBD1 | 14 | TRBV7-9 | NA
CASSQGKSGRAEQFF | TGTGCCAGCAGCCAAGGGAAGTCGGGGCGGGCTGAGCAGTTCTTC | TRBJ2-1 | NA | 15 | TRBV28 | NA
CASSSDSFANIQYF | TGTGCCAGCAGCTCCGACAGTTTTGCAAACATTCAGTACTTC | TRBJ2-4 | NA | 14 | TRBV7-2 | NA
CASSPDRGMGEQYF | TGTGCCAGCAGTCCGGACAGGGGAATGGGGGAGCAGTACTTC | TRBJ2-7 | TRBD1 | 14 | TRBV2 | NA
CASSVMGQGLEKLFF | TGTGCCAGCAGCGTGATGGGACAGGGGCTTGAAAAACTGTTTTTT | TRBJ1-4 | TRBD1 | 15 | TRBV7-2 | few
CAWSESLSSEQYF | TGTGCCTGGAGTGAAAGCCTTAGCTCCGAGCAGTACTTC | TRBJ2-7 | NA | 13 | TRBV30 | few
CASSLKLAGEPTGELFF | TGTGCCAGCTCGCTCAAACTAGCGGGAGAACCCACCGGGGAGCTGTTTTTT | TRBJ2-2 | TRBD2 | 17 | TRBV18 | once
CASRKQYEAFF | TGTGCCAGCAGAAAACAGTATGAAGCTTTCTTT | TRBJ1-1 | NA | 11 | TRBV6-1 | NA
CASSPTGTGVEKLFF | TGTGCCAGCAGCCCCACCGGGACAGGGGTTGAAAAACTGTTTTTT | TRBJ1-4 | TRBD1 | 15 | TRBV2 | many
CASSMDGADSPLHF | TGTGCCAGCAGCATGGACGGGGCTGATTCACCCCTCCACTTT | TRBJ1-6 | NA | 14 | TRBV7-3 | few